Described below is a single TCR beta chain sequence and its context. CDR1 and CDR2 from the germline V gene are WSHSY and SAAADI. The trim removed 3 bases at V and 5 bases at J, leaving 1 base unmatched. The CDR3 has 12 amino acids. Some clones are missing from TCRdb's copy, which holds only in-frame ones; the method was immunoSEQ multiplex PCR. The table lists about 610,000 clones, 95% to 98% of them singletons, with 0.057% in the top ten. This specimen belongs to a study of shared clonotypes between healthy human individuals. The source material was naive CD4+ T cells sorted from blood. Subset given: CD45RA+ positively selected. This TCR was recovered from a woman in her twenties or thirties in good health. V usage is TRBV10-2 and J usage is TRBJ2-7; 7 nucleotides agree with TRBD1. Written as DNA, the CDR3 is TGCGCCAGCAGTGAAACAGGGGACGAGCAGTACTTC. Translating it yields CASSETGDEQYF.